The 24 T cell receptor beta chains below come from one sample, sequenced in a study of blood T cell repertoires in COVID-19. This table comes from immunoSEQ multiplex PCR, and its TCRdb copy is limited to in-frame clones, with some not included. The sample yields 200,000 to 250,000 clones, 70% to 90% seen once. Sequencing used peripheral blood. The receptor source for this set is a man aged 55 to 70 with acute or convalescent COVID-19.

This clone was recorded once. The V and J genes are TRBV6-1 and TRBJ2-5; TRBD1 matches at 8 bases. CDR3 length equals 17 residues. V shed 2 bases and J 4 bases; nucleotides not matched to a gene: 12. Germline V lookup: CDR1 MNHNS, CDR2 SASEGT. CDR3: CASSESGTGYLGETQYF. In nucleotides, the CDR3 is TGTGCCAGCAGTGAATCCGGGACAGGTTATCTTGGAGAGACCCAGTACTTC.

J is TRBJ2-1 and V is TRBV7-2; 11 bases map to TRBD1. Per the germline V gene, CDR1 is SGHTA and CDR2 is FQGNSA. CDR3 size: 15 residues. V lost 4 bases and J lost 6; bases outside the gene matches: 5. This CDR3 reads CASSSAGTGGNEQFF. The CDR3 nucleotides are TGTGCCAGCAGCTCTGCCGGGACAGGGGGCAATGAGCAGTTCTTC.

The chain has TRBV6-5 and TRBJ1-2; TRBD1 aligns across 7 bases. Germline V gene lookup returns CDR1 MNHEY and CDR2 SVGAGI. Germline trimming cut 6 bases from V and 4 bases from J; bases unmatched to any gene: 5. The CDR3 totals 13 residues. For the CDR3, the DNA is TGTGCCAGCAGAACAGGGGATGCCTATGGCTACACCTTC. Translated: CASRTGDAYGYTF.

The sample holds a few counts of this clone. The chain combines TRBV3-1 (or the pseudogene TRBV3-2) with TRBJ1-1, with a possible D match to TRBD1 (5 bases). CDR1 LGHDT and CDR2 YNNKEL come from the germline V gene (reference sequence). Between the trimmed V and J ends, which lost 4 bases and 1 base, there was a span of 7 bases. The CDR3 runs 13 residues. The CDR3 here is CASSRGGNTEAFF. The CDR3, as DNA: TGTGCCAGCAGCCGGGGGGGGAACACTGAAGCTTTCTTT.

The rearrangement joins TRBV2 to TRBJ2-5; 16 nucleotides align to TRBD2. This CDR3 has 14 amino acids. From germline, CDR1 is SNHLY and CDR2 FYNNEI. The junction had 3 bases not matched to a gene; V was cut back by 9 bases and J by 5 bases. The CDR3 sequence: CARGTSGGGETQYF. The CDR3 bases are TGTGCCAGAGGGACTAGCGGGGGGGGTGAGACCCAGTACTTC.

This clone was seen repeatedly, ten times or more. This chain connects TRBV28 to TRBJ2-3; TRBD1 is a possible D gene (5 bases). Trimming shortened V by 6 bases and J by 8 bases, and 9 bases separated the two germline ends. Germline CDR1 and CDR2: MDHEN and SYDVKM. CDR3 length equals 11 residues. The CDR3 sequence: CASSRQGTQYF. The CDR3 DNA sequence: TGTGCCAGCAGCCGCCAGGGTACGCAGTATTTT.

The chain is built from TRBV6-5 and TRBJ2-2; tentatively, D is TRBD2 (5 bases). With 3 bases removed from V and 2 bases from J, the gap between germline ends came to 10 bases. Germline CDR1 reads MNHEY; CDR2 reads SVGAGI. CDR3 length: 15 amino acids. The CDR3 DNA reads TGTGCCAGCAGTTATGCGGGCCTTAACACCGGGGAGCTGTTTTTT. It encodes CASSYAGLNTGELFF.

This chain connects TRBV7-6 to TRBJ2-5; the D gene is possibly TRBD2 (6 bases). The CDR3 length is 15 residues. In germline, CDR1 is SGHVS, CDR2 FNYEAQ. Trimming stripped 5 bases from V and 3 bases from J, with 16 bases between. The CDR3 nucleotides are TGTGCCAGCAGCCTCGGGGGACTCACCGAAGAGACCCAGTACTTC. As protein: CASSLGGLTEETQYF.

The V gene is TRBV19, the J gene TRBJ2-1; D may be TRBD1 (6 bases). This CDR3 is built from 15 residues. CDR1 is LNHDA, CDR2 SQIVND, per germline (reference sequence). V dropped 5 bases and J dropped 5 bases, with 16 bases sitting between them. CDR3 in DNA: TGTGCCAGTAGTTTTCTGGGGGCCCCCCACAATGAGCAGTTCTTC. Residues: CASSFLGAPHNEQFF.

The chain uses TRBV7-8 and TRBJ1-1; maybe TRBD1 (6 bases). The V end was cut by 1 base, the J end by 1 base, with 16 bases between. CDR1 is SGHVS, CDR2 FQNEAQ, per germline. This CDR3 comprises 17 residues. The CDR3 region is CASSLVWEPTGNTEAFF. CDR3 nucleotides: TGTGCCAGCAGCTTAGTGTGGGAACCGACAGGGAACACTGAAGCTTTCTTT.

This clone was seen a single time. In nucleotides, the CDR3 is TGCGCCAGCAGCACAGGGACAGACACAGATACGCAGTATTTT. Encoded protein: CASSTGTDTDTQYF. The rearrangement links TRBV5-1 to TRBJ2-3; TRBD1 agrees at 7 bases. This CDR3 comprises 14 residues. V gave up 4 bases and J gave up 2 bases; unmatched junction bases: 4. CDR1 is SGHRS, CDR2 YFSETQ, per germline.

This clone was detected only once. The chain uses TRBV7-2 and TRBJ1-4; a weak D match, TRBD1 (6 bases). Germline values: CDR1 SGHTA, CDR2 FQGNSA. This CDR3 has 14 amino acids. Deletions cut 1 base from V and 10 bases from J, with 13 bases between. Here the CDR3 reads CASSLGQAAGKLFF. DNA for the CDR3: TGTGCCAGCAGCTTAGGACAGGCAGCCGGAAAACTGTTTTTT.

The rearrangement uses TRBV2 and TRBJ2-4; 10 nucleotides line up with TRBD2. CDR1 SNHLY and CDR2 FYNNEI come from the germline V gene. Trimming cost V 4 bases and J 1 base; bases outside gene matches: 4. CDR3 length equals 16 residues. CDR3 DNA: TGTGCCAGCAGTGCACTAGCGGGGACCGCCAAAAACATTCAGTACTTC. Residues: CASSALAGTAKNIQYF.

This chain uses TRBV5-1 with TRBJ2-7; TRBD2 aligns across 10 bases. The CDR3 runs to 14 residues. V trimming: 7 bases; J trimming: 2 bases; junction bases outside the gene matches: 6. Germline V lookup: CDR1 SGHRS, CDR2 YFSETQ. The CDR3 protein is CASGRTSGPYEQYF. The CDR3 nucleotides are TGCGCCAGCGGCCGGACTAGCGGTCCCTACGAGCAGTACTTC.

As concerns this clone: Different DNA sequences within this sample yield the same CDR3. The chain has TRBV6-5 and TRBJ1-2, with D maybe TRBD1 (6 bases). This CDR3 is built from 13 residues. Per the germline V gene, CDR1 is MNHEY and CDR2 is SVGAGI. V was shortened by 0 bases and J by 5 bases, with 7 bases between the two germline ends. CDR3 residues: CASSYSGGYGYTF. CDR3 sequence (DNA): TGTGCCAGCAGTTACTCAGGGGGTTATGGCTACACCTTC.

The V and J genes are TRBV28 and TRBJ2-2; no clear D. In germline, CDR1 is MDHEN, CDR2 SYDVKM. Trimming took 8 bases from V and 0 from J, leaving 10 bases between them. The CDR3 covers 14 residues. The CDR3, as DNA: TGTGCCAGCCGTCGTCAGTCGAACACCGGGGAGCTGTTTTTT. It translates to CASRRQSNTGELFF.

This clone has a single count. The V gene is TRBV28, the J gene TRBJ2-1; 8 nucleotides align to TRBD1. The CDR3 totals 14 residues. Germline CDR1 and CDR2: MDHEN and SYDVKM. After removal of 2 bases from V and 9 bases from J, the junction contained 6 bases not matched to a gene. This CDR3 reads CASSLQGAEGEQFF. The CDR3 DNA sequence: TGTGCCAGCAGTTTACAGGGGGCTGAGGGTGAGCAGTTCTTC.

This chain links TRBV2 with TRBJ1-5; D gene ambiguous. The germline gives CDR1 SNHLY, CDR2 FYNNEI. CDR3 length: 15 residues. The V gene lost 2 bases and the J gene lost 2 bases, with 10 bases spanning the gap. The CDR3 region has the DNA TGTGCCAGCAGTGAACCGGGTGCGGGCAATCAGCCCCAGCATTTT. Its protein is CASSEPGAGNQPQHF.

The V gene is TRBV5-1, the J gene TRBJ2-3; 8 bases match TRBD1. CDR1 and CDR2 (germline): SGHRS, YFSETQ. CDR3 size: 16 residues. The ends lost 2 bases at V and 2 bases at J; junction bases unmatched: 7. CDR3 protein: CASSFDRTGNTDTQYF. For the CDR3, the DNA is TGCGCCAGCAGCTTTGACCGGACAGGGAACACAGATACGCAGTATTTT.

This clone was picked up a small number of times. This rearrangement joins TRBV7-9 to TRBJ1-4, with D unresolved. V was clipped by 2 bases and J by 0 bases, with 10 bases between them. Germline V gene sequence: CDR1 SEHNR, CDR2 FQNEAQ (reference sequence). The CDR3 contains 16 residues. This CDR3 reads CASSLFSGSTNEKLFF. As DNA, the CDR3 is TGTGCCAGCAGCTTATTCTCAGGTTCAACTAATGAAAAACTGTTTTTT.

This chain connects TRBV7-2 to TRBJ1-1, with TRBD1 as a possible D gene (6 bases). The CDR3 runs 14 residues. In germline, CDR1 is SGHTA, CDR2 FQGNSA. Trimming took 5 bases from V and 4 from J, leaving 14 bases between them. The CDR3 spells CASSRKQGVTEAFF. CDR3 in DNA: TGTGCCAGCAGCCGGAAACAGGGAGTCACTGAAGCTTTCTTT.

This clone came up once. The chain has TRBV4-3 and TRBJ2-3, with 9 bases aligning to TRBD2. With 0 bases clipped from V and 5 bases from J, the junction kept 9 bases outside the gene matches. The CDR3 is 17 residues long. Germline CDR1 reads LGHNA; CDR2 reads YSLEER. The DNA for the CDR3 is TGCGCCAGCAGCCAAGATAGAGGCGGGGGGGCCGTAGATACGCAGTATTTT. This codes for CASSQDRGGGAVDTQYF.

J is TRBJ2-1 and V is TRBV9; 9 nucleotides align to TRBD2. The germline V gene encodes CDR1 SGDLS and CDR2 YYNGEE. The ends lost 0 bases at V and 8 bases at J; junction bases unmatched: 6. The CDR3 contains 15 residues. The CDR3, as DNA: TGTGCCAGCAGCGTAGCTGGCGGGGGGGCGCATGAGCAGTTCTTC. It specifies CASSVAGGGAHEQFF.

The rearrangement joins TRBV27 to TRBJ2-1, with D hard to call. Germline loops: CDR1 MNHEY, CDR2 SMNVEV (reference sequence). This CDR3 comprises 12 residues. V gave up 8 bases and J gave up 6 bases, with 11 bases separating them. DNA of the CDR3: TGTGCCAGCGGGCCTTTGGGCAATGAGCAGTTCTTC. Amino acids: CASGPLGNEQFF.